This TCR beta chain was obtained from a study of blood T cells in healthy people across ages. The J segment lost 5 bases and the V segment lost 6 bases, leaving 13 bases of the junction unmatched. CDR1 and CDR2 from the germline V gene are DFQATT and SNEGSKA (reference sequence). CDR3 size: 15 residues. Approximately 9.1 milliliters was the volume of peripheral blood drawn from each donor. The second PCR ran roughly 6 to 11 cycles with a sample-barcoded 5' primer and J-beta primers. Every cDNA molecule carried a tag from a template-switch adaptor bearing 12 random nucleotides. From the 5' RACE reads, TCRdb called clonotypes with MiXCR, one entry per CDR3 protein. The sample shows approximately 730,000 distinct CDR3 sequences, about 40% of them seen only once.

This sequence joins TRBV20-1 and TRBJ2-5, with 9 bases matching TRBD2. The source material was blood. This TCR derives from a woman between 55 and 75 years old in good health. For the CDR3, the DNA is TGCAGTGCCGATCCAGGGCGCGGGGGGGGCGAGACCCAGTACTTC. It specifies CSADPGRGGGETQYF.